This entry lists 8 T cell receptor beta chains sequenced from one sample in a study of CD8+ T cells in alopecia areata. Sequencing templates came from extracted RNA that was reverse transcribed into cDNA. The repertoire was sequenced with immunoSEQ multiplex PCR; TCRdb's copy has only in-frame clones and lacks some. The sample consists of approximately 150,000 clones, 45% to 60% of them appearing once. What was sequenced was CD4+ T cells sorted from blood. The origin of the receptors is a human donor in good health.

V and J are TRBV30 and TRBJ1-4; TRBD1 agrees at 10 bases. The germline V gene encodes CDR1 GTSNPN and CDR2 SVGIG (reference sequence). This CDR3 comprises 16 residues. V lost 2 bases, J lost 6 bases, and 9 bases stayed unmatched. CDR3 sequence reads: CAWSPAPGQGHEKLFF. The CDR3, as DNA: TGTGCCTGGAGTCCTGCTCCGGGACAGGGGCATGAAAAACTGTTTTTT.

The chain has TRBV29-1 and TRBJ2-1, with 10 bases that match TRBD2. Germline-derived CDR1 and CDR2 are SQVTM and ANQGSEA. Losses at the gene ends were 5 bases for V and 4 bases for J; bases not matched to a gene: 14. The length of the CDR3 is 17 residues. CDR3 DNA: TGCAGCGTTTTTTCTCCCAGCGGGAGGGCCCGGTACAATGAGCAGTTCTTC. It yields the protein CSVFSPSGRARYNEQFF.

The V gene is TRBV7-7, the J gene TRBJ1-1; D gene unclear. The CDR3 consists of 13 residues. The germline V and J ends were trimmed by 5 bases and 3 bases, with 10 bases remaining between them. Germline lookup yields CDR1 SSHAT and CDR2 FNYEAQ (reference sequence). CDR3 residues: CASSPQEDTEAFF. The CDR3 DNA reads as TGTGCCAGCAGCCCGCAGGAGGACACTGAAGCTTTCTTT.

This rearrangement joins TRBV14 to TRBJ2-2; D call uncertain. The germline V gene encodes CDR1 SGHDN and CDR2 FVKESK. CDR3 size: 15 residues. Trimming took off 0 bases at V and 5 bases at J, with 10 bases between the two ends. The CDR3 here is CASSQEYSLTGELFF. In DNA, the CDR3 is TGTGCCAGCAGCCAAGAATACAGCTTGACCGGGGAGCTGTTTTTT.

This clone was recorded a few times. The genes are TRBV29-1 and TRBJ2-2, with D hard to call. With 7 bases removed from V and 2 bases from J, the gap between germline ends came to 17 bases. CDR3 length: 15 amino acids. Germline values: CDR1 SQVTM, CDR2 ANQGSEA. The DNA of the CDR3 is TGCAGCGCATCCACCACTTGGGGAAACACCGGGGAGCTGTTTTTT. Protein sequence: CSASTTWGNTGELFF.

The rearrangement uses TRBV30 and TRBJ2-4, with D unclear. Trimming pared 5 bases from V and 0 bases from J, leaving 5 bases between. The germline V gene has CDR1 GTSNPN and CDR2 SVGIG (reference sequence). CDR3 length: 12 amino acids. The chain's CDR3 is CAWLTAKNIQYF. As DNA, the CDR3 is TGTGCCTGGTTAACAGCCAAAAACATTCAGTACTTC.

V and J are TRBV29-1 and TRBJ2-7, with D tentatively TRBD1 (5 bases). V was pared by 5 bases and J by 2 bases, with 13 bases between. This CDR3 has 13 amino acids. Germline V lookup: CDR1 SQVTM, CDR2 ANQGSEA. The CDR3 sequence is CSVFKGNTYEQYF. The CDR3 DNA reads TGCAGCGTTTTTAAGGGGAATACCTACGAGCAGTACTTC.

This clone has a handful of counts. The CDR3 protein is CAWSRGVTANEKLFF. DNA for the CDR3: TGTGCCTGGAGTCGGGGGGTGACAGCTAATGAAAAACTGTTTTTT. J is TRBJ1-4 and V is TRBV30; tentatively, D is TRBD1 (5 bases). V dropped 2 bases and J dropped 3 bases, with 13 bases sitting between them. The CDR3 has 15 residues. The germline V gene encodes CDR1 GTSNPN and CDR2 SVGIG (reference sequence).